These 9 T cell receptor beta chains were sequenced from one sample in a study of blood T cell repertoires in COVID-19. The table came from immunoSEQ multiplex PCR; TCRdb's copy has only in-frame clones and leaves some out. This table holds some 260,000 clones, approximately 88% found once. Sequencing was performed on peripheral blood. Receptor source: a woman in her seventies with COVID-19, enrolled during active disease.

The chain carries TRBV27 and TRBJ1-2; a possible D gene is TRBD1 (5 bases). The CDR3 extends over 13 amino acids. Looked up from germline, CDR1 is MNHEY and CDR2 is SMNVEV (reference sequence). V gave up 6 bases and J gave up 8 bases, with 16 bases separating them. CDR3 protein: CASSPRGAQGYTF. The CDR3 DNA is TGTGCCAGCAGCCCCCGCGGGGCGCAAGGCTACACCTTC.

This clone was detected only once. Other DNA sequences in the sample encode the same CDR3. The chain couples TRBV6-5 to TRBJ1-2, with a possible D match to TRBD1 (5 bases). Trimming cost V 5 bases and J 5 bases, with 12 bases left between them. The CDR3 extends over 13 amino acids. Germline loops: CDR1 MNHEY, CDR2 SVGAGI. The CDR3 spells CASSRGTDYGYTF. The CDR3 nucleotides are TGTGCCAGCAGTCGCGGGACGGATTATGGCTACACCTTC.

V gene TRBV12-3 or TRBV12-4 combines with J gene TRBJ1-6; D call uncertain. The CDR3 runs to 13 residues. With 5 bases removed from V and 10 bases from J, the gap between germline ends came to 12 bases. CDR3 DNA: TGTGCCAGCAGTGTCACCGTGCGATCACCCCTCCACTTT. Its translation is CASSVTVRSPLHF.

As DNA, the CDR3 is TGTGCCATCAGCCCCGCCGTGGTTGAGGGCTACACCTTC. This translates into CAISPAVVEGYTF. This sequence joins TRBV10-3 and TRBJ1-2, with unresolved D. The CDR3 extends over 13 amino acids. V gave up 6 bases and J gave up 8 bases, with 16 bases separating them. From germline, CDR1 is ENHRY and CDR2 SYGVKD.

V gene TRBV18 combines with J gene TRBJ2-7, with D perhaps matching TRBD1 (6 bases). Germline V lookup: CDR1 KGHSH, CDR2 LQKENI. The CDR3 sequence is 15 residues long. V was pared by 2 bases and J by 2 bases, with 13 bases between. The CDR3 DNA is TGTGCCAGCTCACCAGGTCCAGGGGATCCCTACGAGCAGTACTTC. Translating it yields CASSPGPGDPYEQYF.

The CDR3 nucleotides read TGTGCCATCAGTGAATATTCTTTGGACAGGGGTGATGGCTACACCTTC. This codes for CAISEYSLDRGDGYTF. The rearrangement links TRBV10-3 to TRBJ1-2; 9 bases match TRBD1. CDR3 length equals 16 residues. CDR1 is ENHRY, CDR2 SYGVKD, per germline. V dropped 3 bases and J dropped 6; count of bases not matched to a gene: 11.

The chain carries TRBV30 and TRBJ1-6; D remains unclear. V was clipped by 4 bases and J by 4 bases, with 11 bases between them. CDR1 is GTSNPN and CDR2 is SVGIG in the germline V gene (reference sequence). The CDR3 runs to 14 residues. The DNA of the CDR3 is TGTGCCTGGACTCGACGGGATTATAATTCACCCCTCCACTTT. It specifies CAWTRRDYNSPLHF. The variable domain in full, completed from reference TRBV30 and TRBJ1-6, reads SQTIHQWPATLVQPVGSPLSLECTVEGTSNPNLYWYRQAAGRGLQLLFYSVGIGQISSEVPQNLSASRPQDRQFILSSKKLLLSDSGFYLCAWTRRDYNSPLHFGNGTRLTVT.

The chain links TRBV27 to TRBJ1-2, with D possibly being TRBD1 (6 bases). Germline CDR1 reads MNHEY; CDR2 reads SMNVEV (reference sequence). V lost 10 bases and J 3 bases, leaving 18 bases between the germline ends. This CDR3 has 14 amino acids. The CDR3 nucleotides are TGTGCCACCTCCCCACATGCAGGGGACTATGGCTACACCTTC. Translation: CATSPHAGDYGYTF.

The J gene is TRBJ1-3, the V gene TRBV18; TRBD1 matches at 11 bases. V lost 2 bases and J lost 3; bases outside the gene matches: 6. In germline, CDR1 is KGHSH, CDR2 LQKENI. This CDR3 comprises 17 residues. The CDR3: CASSPGDRGMSGNTIYF. The CDR3, as DNA: TGTGCCAGCTCACCAGGGGACAGGGGGATGAGTGGAAACACCATATATTTT.